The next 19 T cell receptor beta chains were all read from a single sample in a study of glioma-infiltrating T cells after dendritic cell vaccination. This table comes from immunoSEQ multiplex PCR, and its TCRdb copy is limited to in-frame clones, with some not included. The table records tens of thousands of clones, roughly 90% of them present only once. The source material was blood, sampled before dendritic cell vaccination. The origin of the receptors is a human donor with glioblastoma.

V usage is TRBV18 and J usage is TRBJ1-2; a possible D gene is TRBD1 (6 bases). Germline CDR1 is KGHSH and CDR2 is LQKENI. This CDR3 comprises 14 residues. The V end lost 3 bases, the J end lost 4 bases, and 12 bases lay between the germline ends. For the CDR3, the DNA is TGTGCCAGCTCACCTCTACAGGGAAGCTATGGCTACACCTTC. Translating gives CASSPLQGSYGYTF.

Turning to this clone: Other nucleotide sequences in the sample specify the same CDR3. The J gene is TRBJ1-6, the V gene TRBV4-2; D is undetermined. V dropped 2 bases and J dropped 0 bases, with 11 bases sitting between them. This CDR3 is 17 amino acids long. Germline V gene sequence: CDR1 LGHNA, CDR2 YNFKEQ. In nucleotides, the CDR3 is TGTGCCAGCAGCCAATTTTCGGTGAGCTCCTATAATTCACCCCTCCACTTT. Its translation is CASSQFSVSSYNSPLHF.

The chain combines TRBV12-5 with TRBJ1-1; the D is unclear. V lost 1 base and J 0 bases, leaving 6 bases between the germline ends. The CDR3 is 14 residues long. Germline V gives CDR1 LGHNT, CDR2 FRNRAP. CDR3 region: CASGLGSMNTEAFF. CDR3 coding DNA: TGTGCTAGTGGTTTGGGGAGCATGAACACTGAAGCTTTCTTT.

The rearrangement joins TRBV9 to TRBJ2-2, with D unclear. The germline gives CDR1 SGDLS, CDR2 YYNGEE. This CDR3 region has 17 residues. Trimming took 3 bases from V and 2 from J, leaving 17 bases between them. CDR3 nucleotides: TGTGCCAGCAGCGGAGATATCGGGTTTCGAAACACCGGGGAGCTGTTTTTT. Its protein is CASSGDIGFRNTGELFF.

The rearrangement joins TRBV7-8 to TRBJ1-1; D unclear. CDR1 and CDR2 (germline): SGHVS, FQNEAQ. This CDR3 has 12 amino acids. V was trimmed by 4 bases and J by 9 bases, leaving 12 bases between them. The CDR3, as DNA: TGTGCCAGCAGCTCAATTGGTAGCAAAGCTTTCTTT. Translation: CASSSIGSKAFF.

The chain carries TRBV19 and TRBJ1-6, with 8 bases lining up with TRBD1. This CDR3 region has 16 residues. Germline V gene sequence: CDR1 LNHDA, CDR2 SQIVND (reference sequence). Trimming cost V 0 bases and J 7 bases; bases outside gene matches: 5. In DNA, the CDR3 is TGTGCCAGTAGTATAGAGGGGACAGGATCCAATTCACCCCTCCACTTT. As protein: CASSIEGTGSNSPLHF.

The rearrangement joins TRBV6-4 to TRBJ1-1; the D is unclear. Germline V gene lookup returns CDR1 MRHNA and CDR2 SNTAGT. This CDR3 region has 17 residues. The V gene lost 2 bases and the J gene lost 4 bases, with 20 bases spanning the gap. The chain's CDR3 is CASSDPTPLTETTEAFF. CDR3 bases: TGTGCCAGCAGTGACCCAACTCCACTTACAGAGACCACTGAAGCTTTCTTT.

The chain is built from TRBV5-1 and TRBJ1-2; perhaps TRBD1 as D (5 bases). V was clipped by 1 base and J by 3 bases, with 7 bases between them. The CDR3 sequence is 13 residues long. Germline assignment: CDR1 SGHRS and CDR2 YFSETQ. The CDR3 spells CASSLQGDYGYTF. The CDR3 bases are TGCGCCAGCAGCTTGCAGGGCGACTATGGCTACACCTTC.

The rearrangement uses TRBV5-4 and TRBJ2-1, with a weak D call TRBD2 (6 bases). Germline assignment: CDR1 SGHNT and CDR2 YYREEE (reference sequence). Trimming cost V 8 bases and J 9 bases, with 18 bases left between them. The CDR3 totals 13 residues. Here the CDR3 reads CASSTGEGGEQFF. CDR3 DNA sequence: TGTGCCAGTAGTACGGGGGAAGGTGGTGAGCAGTTCTTC.

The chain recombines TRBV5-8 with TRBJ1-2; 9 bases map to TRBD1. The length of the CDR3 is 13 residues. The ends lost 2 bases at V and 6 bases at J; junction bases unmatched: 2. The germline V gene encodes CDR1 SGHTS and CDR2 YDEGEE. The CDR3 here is CASSFGTGNGYTF. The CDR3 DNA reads TGTGCCAGCAGCTTTGGGACAGGGAATGGCTACACCTTC.

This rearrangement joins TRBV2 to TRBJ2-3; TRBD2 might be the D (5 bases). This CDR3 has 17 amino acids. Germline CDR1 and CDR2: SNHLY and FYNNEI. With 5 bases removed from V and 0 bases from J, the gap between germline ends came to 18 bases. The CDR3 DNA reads TGTGCCAGCAGTCTACACGAAGCGGTGGGAAGCACAGATACGCAGTATTTT. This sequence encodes CASSLHEAVGSTDTQYF.

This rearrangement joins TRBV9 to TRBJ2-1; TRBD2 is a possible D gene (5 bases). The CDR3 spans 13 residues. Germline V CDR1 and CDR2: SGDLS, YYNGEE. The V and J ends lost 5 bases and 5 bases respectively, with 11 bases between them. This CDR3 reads CASRGVGHNEQFF. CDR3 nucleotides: TGTGCCAGCAGGGGAGTTGGGCACAATGAGCAGTTCTTC.

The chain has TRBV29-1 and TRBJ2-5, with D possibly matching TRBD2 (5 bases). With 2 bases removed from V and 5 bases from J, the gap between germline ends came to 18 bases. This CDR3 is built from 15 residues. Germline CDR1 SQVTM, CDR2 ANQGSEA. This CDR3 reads CSVEKRGSQKETQYF. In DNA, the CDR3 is TGCAGCGTTGAAAAGAGAGGGTCCCAGAAGGAGACCCAGTACTTC.

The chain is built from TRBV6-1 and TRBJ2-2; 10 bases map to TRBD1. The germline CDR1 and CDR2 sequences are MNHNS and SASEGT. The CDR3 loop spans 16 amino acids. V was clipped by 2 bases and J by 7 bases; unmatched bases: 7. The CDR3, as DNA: TGTGCCAGCAGTGAAAGGCGGACAGGGGGATTCGGGGAGCTGTTTTTT. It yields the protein CASSERRTGGFGELFF.

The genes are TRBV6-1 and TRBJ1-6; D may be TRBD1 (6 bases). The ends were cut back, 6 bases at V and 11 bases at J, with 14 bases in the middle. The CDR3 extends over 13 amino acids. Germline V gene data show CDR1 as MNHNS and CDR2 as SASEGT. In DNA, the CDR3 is TGTGCCAGCAGGCGACAGGTCGGGACACCCCTCCACTTT. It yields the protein CASRRQVGTPLHF.

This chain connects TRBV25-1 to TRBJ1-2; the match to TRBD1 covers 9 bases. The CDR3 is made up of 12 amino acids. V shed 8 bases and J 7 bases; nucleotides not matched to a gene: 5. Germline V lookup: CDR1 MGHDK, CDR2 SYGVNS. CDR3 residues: CASRTGDFGYTF. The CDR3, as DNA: TGTGCCAGCCGGACAGGGGACTTTGGCTACACCTTC.

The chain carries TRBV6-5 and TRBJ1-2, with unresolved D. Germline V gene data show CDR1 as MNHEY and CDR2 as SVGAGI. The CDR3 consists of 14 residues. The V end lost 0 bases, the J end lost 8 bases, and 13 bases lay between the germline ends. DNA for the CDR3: TGTGCCAGCAGTTACTCATGGAGGGTGAAGGGCTACACCTTC. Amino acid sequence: CASSYSWRVKGYTF.

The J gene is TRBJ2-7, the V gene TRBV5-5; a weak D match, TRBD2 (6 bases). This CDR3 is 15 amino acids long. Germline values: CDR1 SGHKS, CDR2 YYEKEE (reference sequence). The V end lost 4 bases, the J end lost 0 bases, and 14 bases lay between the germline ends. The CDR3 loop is CASSRDSRSSYEQYF. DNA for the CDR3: TGTGCCAGCAGCCGGGACTCTCGAAGCTCCTACGAGCAGTACTTC. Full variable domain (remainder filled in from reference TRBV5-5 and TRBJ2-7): DAGVTQSPTHLIKTRGQQVTLRCSPISGHKSVSWYQQVLGQGPQFIFQYYEKEERGRGNFPDRFSARQFPNYSSELNVNALLLGDSALYLCASSRDSRSSYEQYFGPGTRLTVT.

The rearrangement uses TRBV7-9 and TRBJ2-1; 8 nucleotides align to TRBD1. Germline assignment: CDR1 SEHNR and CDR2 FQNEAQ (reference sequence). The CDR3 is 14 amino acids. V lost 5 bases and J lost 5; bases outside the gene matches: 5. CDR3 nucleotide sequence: TGTGCCAGCAGCCCGCCGGACAGGGACAATGAGCAGTTCTTC. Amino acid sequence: CASSPPDRDNEQFF.